The 22 T cell receptor beta chains below come from one sample, sequenced in a study of OX40 agonist ivuxolimab in advanced cancers. Data came from immunoSEQ multiplex PCR; TCRdb stores just in-frame clones and leaves some out. The sample consists of 55,000 to 85,000 clones, roughly 92% of them appearing once. Source: CD4+ or CD8+ T cells sorted from blood, taken in a trial of the OX40 agonist ivuxolimab. All receptors derive from an adult with an advanced solid tumor such as melanoma, head and neck, liver or kidney cancer.

The CDR3 DNA is TGTGCCAGCAGCAAAGACCCCCACCAGGGAACGAGCTCTGGAAACACCATATATTTT. This sequence encodes CASSKDPHQGTSSGNTIYF. This chain joins TRBV21-1 and TRBJ1-3; TRBD1 is the table's D call and was not checked against the DNA. TRBV21-1 is noted as a pseudogene. CDR3 length: 19 amino acids.

The chain combines TRBV13 with TRBJ2-3; a possible D gene is TRBD1 (5 bases). Trimming removed 1 base at V and 4 bases at J, with 18 bases between. Germline CDR1 reads PRHDT; CDR2 reads FYEKMQ (reference sequence). CDR3 size: 17 residues. Written as DNA, the CDR3 is TGTGCCAGCAGCTTAGTCTCCCAGGGCTATTGGGCAGATACGCAGTATTTT. This encodes CASSLVSQGYWADTQYF.

The chain joins TRBV6-5 to TRBJ1-5; 10 positions match TRBD1. Germline CDR1 reads MNHEY; CDR2 reads SVGAGI. The CDR3 spans 15 residues. Losses at the gene ends were 8 bases for V and 8 bases for J; bases not matched to a gene: 12. The CDR3 spells CASGPGQGSLEPQHF. The CDR3 DNA follows: TGTGCCAGCGGACCGGGACAGGGGTCCCTTGAGCCCCAGCATTTT.

This rearrangement joins TRBV10-2 to TRBJ1-5; D unclear. This CDR3 is 14 amino acids long. Trimming took off 2 bases at V and 0 bases at J, with 5 bases between the two ends. Germline V gene lookup returns CDR1 WSHSY and CDR2 SAAADI. This CDR3 is CASSEGHSNQPQHF. The CDR3 DNA follows: TGCGCCAGCAGTGAGGGTCATAGCAATCAGCCCCAGCATTTT.

The chain is built from TRBV9 and TRBJ2-1, with 9 bases fitting TRBD2. Losses at the gene ends were 2 bases for V and 1 base for J; bases not matched to a gene: 10. CDR3 length: 18 amino acids. Looked up from germline, CDR1 is SGDLS and CDR2 is YYNGEE. CDR3 in amino acids: CASSVRPSGGQSYNEQFF. In DNA, the CDR3 is TGTGCCAGCAGCGTCCGTCCCAGCGGGGGGCAATCCTACAATGAGCAGTTCTTC.

This rearrangement joins TRBV9 to TRBJ2-3; D ambiguous. The germline V gene has CDR1 SGDLS and CDR2 YYNGEE. The germline V and J ends were trimmed by 3 bases and 6 bases, with 11 bases remaining between them. The CDR3 has 13 residues. CDR3 sequence: CASSDEPSDTQYF. The CDR3 bases are TGTGCCAGCAGCGACGAACCGTCGGATACGCAGTATTTT.

By share, this clone ranks as medium-sized (0.01 to 0.1%). This sample includes further DNA sequences coding for the same CDR3. The rearrangement links TRBV10-3 to TRBJ2-7; 9 bases align to TRBD2. V was clipped by 0 bases and J by 1 base; unmatched bases: 1. The germline V gene encodes CDR1 ENHRY and CDR2 SYGVKD. The CDR3 extends over 15 amino acids. The CDR3 DNA is TGTGCCATCAGTGAGTCCCTAGCGGGGTCCTACGAGCAGTACTTC. This sequence encodes CAISESLAGSYEQYF.

The CDR3 region has the DNA TGTGCCAGCAGTTTAGAGGACTACCTCTACAATGAGCAGTTCTTC. Translating it yields CASSLEDYLYNEQFF. The chain carries TRBV9 and TRBJ2-1; a possible D gene is TRBD2 (6 bases). Germline V gives CDR1 SGDLS, CDR2 YYNGEE. V dropped 5 bases and J dropped 3 bases, with 15 bases sitting between them. This CDR3 spans 15 amino acids.

In nucleotides, the CDR3 is TGTGCCAGTAGTGTCTGGGACAGAGTCTATAGCAATCAGCCCCAGCATTTT. Protein sequence: CASSVWDRVYSNQPQHF. The chain couples TRBV19 to TRBJ1-5, with 7 bases that match TRBD1. V trimming: 5 bases; J trimming: 0 bases; junction bases outside the gene matches: 10. CDR1 is LNHDA, CDR2 SQIVND, per germline (reference sequence). This CDR3 is built from 17 residues.

The chain carries TRBV6-1 and TRBJ2-3, with 9 nucleotides matching TRBD1. The V and J ends lost 6 bases and 4 bases, in that order; junction bases with no gene match: 8. Germline CDR1 MNHNS, CDR2 SASEGT. This CDR3 is 15 amino acids long. In DNA form, the CDR3 reads TGTGCCAGCAGGCCCCGGGACAGGGCCTCAGATACGCAGTATTTT. This codes for CASRPRDRASDTQYF.

This rearrangement joins TRBV7-9 to TRBJ1-3, with a possible D match to TRBD1 (6 bases). V was pared by 5 bases and J by 4 bases, with 15 bases between. The CDR3 runs to 15 residues. Per the germline V gene, CDR1 is SEHNR and CDR2 is FQNEAQ (reference sequence). CDR3: CASSRPGHFGNTIYF. CDR3 coding DNA: TGTGCCAGCAGCCGCCCGGGACACTTCGGAAACACCATATATTTT.

V is TRBV18 and J is TRBJ2-7, with a possible D match to TRBD1 (5 bases). The CDR3 sequence is 14 residues long. V lost 1 base and J 2 bases, leaving 9 bases between the germline ends. Germline V gene sequence: CDR1 KGHSH, CDR2 LQKENI. CDR3 amino acids: CASSPQGPTYEQYF. The CDR3 region has the DNA TGTGCCAGCTCACCACAGGGGCCTACCTACGAGCAGTACTTC.

The rearrangement joins TRBV29-1 to TRBJ2-5; 8 bases agree with TRBD1. The CDR3 runs 16 residues. Looked up from germline, CDR1 is SQVTM and CDR2 is ANQGSEA. The J segment lost 5 bases and the V segment lost 2 bases, leaving 13 bases of the junction unmatched. Here the CDR3 reads CSVERRAGGLLETQYF. For the CDR3, the DNA is TGCAGCGTTGAAAGGAGGGCAGGGGGCCTGTTGGAGACCCAGTACTTC. The variable domain in full, completed from reference TRBV29-1 and TRBJ2-5, reads SAVISQKPSRDICQRGTSLTIQCQVDSQVTMMFWYRQQPGQSLTLIATANQGSEATYESGFVIDKFPISRPNLTFSTLTVSNMSPEDSSIYLCSVERRAGGLLETQYFGPGTRLLVL.

V is TRBV27 and J is TRBJ2-3, with D perhaps matching TRBD1 (6 bases). CDR1 MNHEY and CDR2 SMNVEV come from the germline V gene (reference sequence). This CDR3 is built from 16 residues. Between the trimmed V and J ends, which lost 4 bases and 0 bases, there was a span of 14 bases. The CDR3 loop reads CASSSQTGLSTDTQYF. The CDR3 coding sequence is TGTGCCAGCAGTTCCCAGACAGGCCTTAGCACAGATACGCAGTATTTT.

The gene calls are TRBV27 and TRBJ1-2; D is unresolved. Deletions cut 3 bases from V and 6 bases from J, with 14 bases between. Germline V lookup: CDR1 MNHEY, CDR2 SMNVEV (reference sequence). The CDR3 runs to 14 residues. CDR3 residues: CASSFRGGGDGYTF. The CDR3 DNA is TGTGCCAGCAGTTTTCGTGGCGGCGGGGATGGCTACACCTTC.

The chain has TRBV7-9 and TRBJ2-7, with TRBD1 identical over 7 bases. Trimming at V came to 11 bases and at J to 6 bases, leaving 7 bases not matched to a gene. Germline V lookup: CDR1 SEHNR, CDR2 FQNEAQ (reference sequence). CDR3 size: 11 residues. The CDR3 coding sequence is TGTGCCTACGAGACAGGGATCGAGCAGTACTTC. This codes for CAYETGIEQYF.

The CDR3 is CASSQDRRAATYEQYF. The CDR3 DNA reads as TGCGCCAGCAGCCAAGATCGGCGCGCAGCTACCTACGAGCAGTACTTC. This chain connects TRBV4-3 to TRBJ2-7; D gene ambiguous. There are 16 residues in the CDR3. Trimming cost V 0 bases and J 2 bases, with 14 bases left between them. Per germline, CDR1 LGHNA and CDR2 YSLEER.

The genes are TRBV6-1 and TRBJ2-7, with 7 bases fitting TRBD1. The germline V gene has CDR1 MNHNS and CDR2 SASEGT. The length of the CDR3 is 15 residues. Trimming at V came to 2 bases and at J to 7 bases, leaving 11 bases not matched to a gene. The CDR3 is CASSEPDRTTEEQYF. The CDR3 nucleotides read TGTGCCAGCAGTGAACCGGACAGGACCACTGAAGAGCAGTACTTC.

The V gene is TRBV7-6, the J gene TRBJ2-1; D is perhaps TRBD2 (6 bases). The CDR3 totals 18 residues. CDR1 is SGHVS, CDR2 FNYEAQ, per germline. The V end was cut by 4 bases, the J end by 6 bases, with 25 bases between. The CDR3, as DNA: TGTGCCAGCAGCTCCCCGCGGGGCACACGTCCTGGGAGCAATGAGCAGTTCTTC. Residues: CASSSPRGTRPGSNEQFF. Complete variable domain (other parts from reference TRBV7-6 and TRBJ2-1): GAGVSQSPRYKVTKRGQDVALRCDPISGHVSLYWYRQALGQGPEFLTYFNYEAQQDKSGLPNDRFSAERPEGSISTLTIQRTEQRDSAMYRCASSSPRGTRPGSNEQFFGPGTRLTVL.

This clone was seen a single time. The J gene is TRBJ2-3, the V gene TRBV5-4; 9 nucleotides line up with TRBD2. The V and J ends lost 2 bases and 0 bases, in that order; junction bases with no gene match: 7. Germline loops: CDR1 SGHNT, CDR2 YYREEE (reference sequence). This CDR3 spans 17 amino acids. The chain's CDR3 is CASSFGGGALSTDTQYF. In DNA form, the CDR3 reads TGTGCCAGCAGCTTTGGCGGGGGGGCATTAAGCACAGATACGCAGTATTTT.

V usage is TRBV4-3 and J usage is TRBJ2-7; D is undetermined. Germline lookup yields CDR1 LGHNA and CDR2 YSLEER. The CDR3 consists of 14 residues. Trimming took off 1 base at V and 2 bases at J, with 9 bases between the two ends. DNA for the CDR3: TGCGCCAGCAGCCAAGTAGGCTCTACCTACGAGCAGTACTTC. Protein product: CASSQVGSTYEQYF.

The chain couples TRBV27 to TRBJ2-3; no clear D gene. The CDR3 extends over 14 amino acids. V dropped 1 base and J dropped 2 bases, with 7 bases sitting between them. Germline CDR1 reads MNHEY; CDR2 reads SMNVEV (reference sequence). CDR3 loop: CASSLFPNTDTQYF. The CDR3 DNA follows: TGTGCCAGCAGTTTATTCCCCAACACAGATACGCAGTATTTT.